The T cell receptor beta chain described here comes from a study of T cell repertoires in cytomegalovirus infection. Across the whole study: In public TCR beta signatures, there were indications of both CMV infection and matching HLA type.

This clonotype was observed a single time. The antigen is unknown. Per germline, CDR1 SGHTA and CDR2 FQGNSA. V lost 4 bases and J 6 bases, leaving 13 bases between the germline ends. There are 13 residues in the CDR3. Study results and limitations: Carriers of CMV and the relevant HLA type were discriminated by public TCR beta frequency. Clonotypes of TCR beta that were HLA-C-restricted and CMV-specific dominated the ex vivo response.

TCRdb used MiXCR to reprocess the reads, holding one entry per CDR3 protein. The repertoire includes fewer than 550,000 distinct CDR3 sequences, approximately 31% of them detected once, and around 13% sits in the top ten. Sequencing used PBMCs. This TCR was recovered from a human donor in good health (CMV status not recorded). Some clones in this sample may be carry-over from other donors' samples. The chain recombines TRBV7-2 with TRBJ2-7; no definite D call. For the CDR3, the DNA is TGTGCCAGCAGCTCGCCAAGCACCTGCGAGCAGTACTTC. It is translated as CASSSPSTCEQYF.